This T cell receptor beta chain was sequenced for a study of T cell responses to AZD1222 COVID-19 vaccine. Whole-study results and caveats: White British people made up most donors, females outnumbered males, and clonal diversity was possibly underestimated. Spike-wide vaccine-associated CD4 TCRs dominated at 160-218 and 743-854. Once two AZD1222 doses were given, Spike-specific TCR breadth and depth went up.

About this clone itself: Its antigen is undetermined.

The CDR3 sequence is 14 residues long. CDR1 SQVTM and CDR2 ANQGSEA come from the germline V gene. Some clones are missing from TCRdb's copy, which holds only in-frame ones; the method was immunoSEQ multiplex PCR. Here the sample spans 80,000 to 95,000 clones, more than 75% being singletons. This rearrangement joins TRBV29-1 to TRBJ2-3, with 8 bases lining up with TRBD2. This sequence was found in an adult in good health. Sample: peripheral blood, taken on day 0 of MenACWY control vaccination. This CDR3 reads CSVTGLARSDTQYF. In DNA, the CDR3 is TGCAGTGTTACCGGACTAGCCCGCTCAGATACGCAGTATTTT.